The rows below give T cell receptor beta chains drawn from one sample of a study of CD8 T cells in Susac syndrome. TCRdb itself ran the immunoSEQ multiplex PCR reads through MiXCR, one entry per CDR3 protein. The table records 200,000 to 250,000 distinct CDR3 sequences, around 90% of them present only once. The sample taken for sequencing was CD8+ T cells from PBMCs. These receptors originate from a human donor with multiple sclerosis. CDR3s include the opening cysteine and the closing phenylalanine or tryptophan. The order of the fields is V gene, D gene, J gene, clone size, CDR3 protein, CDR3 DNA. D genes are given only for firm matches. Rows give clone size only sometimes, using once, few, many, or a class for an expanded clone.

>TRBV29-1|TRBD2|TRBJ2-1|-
CSVEEGLAGARGNEQFF
TGCAGCGTTGAAGAGGGGCTAGCGGGGGCCCGGGGAAATGAGCAGTTCTTC
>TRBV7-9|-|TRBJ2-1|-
CASSPRSSRNEQFF
TGTGCCAGCAGCCCCAGGAGTAGCCGCAATGAGCAGTTCTTC
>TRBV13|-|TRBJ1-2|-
CASTIRVSGYGYTF
TGTGCCAGCACAATCCGGGTCAGTGGCTATGGCTACACCTTC
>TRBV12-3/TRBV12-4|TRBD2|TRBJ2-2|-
CASAQRGEEKTGELFF
TGTGCCAGCGCCCAGCGGGGGGAGGAGAAGACCGGGGAGCTGTTTTTT
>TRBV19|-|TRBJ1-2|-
CASSDYQGSYGYTF
TGTGCCAGTAGTGATTATCAGGGGAGCTATGGCTACACCTTC
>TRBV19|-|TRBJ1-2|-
CASRVGRDGYTF
TGTGCTTCTAGGGTAGGCCGAGATGGCTACACCTTC
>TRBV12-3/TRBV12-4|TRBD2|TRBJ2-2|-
CASTLSGWADTGELFF
TGTGCCAGCACCCTTAGCGGGTGGGCGGACACCGGGGAGCTGTTTTTT
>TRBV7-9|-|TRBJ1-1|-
CASKGESLAEAFF
TGTGCCAGCAAAGGCGAGTCCCTCGCTGAAGCTTTCTTT
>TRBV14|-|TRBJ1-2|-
CASSQEGAPNYGYTF
TGTGCCAGCAGCCAAGAAGGGGCCCCCAACTATGGCTACACCTTC
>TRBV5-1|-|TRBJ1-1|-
CASSPIHGSNTEAFF
TGCGCCAGCAGCCCGATCCATGGATCTAACACTGAAGCTTTCTTT
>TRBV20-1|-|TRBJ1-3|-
CSAPFQGLGNTIYF
TGCAGTGCTCCGTTTCAGGGCTTAGGAAACACCATATATTTT
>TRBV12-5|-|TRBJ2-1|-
CASGGEGQSYNEQFF
TGTGCTAGTGGTGGCGAGGGGCAGTCCTACAATGAGCAGTTCTTC
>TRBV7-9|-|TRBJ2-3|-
CASSQDTVGTDTQYF
TGTGCCAGCAGCCAAGACACAGTTGGCACAGATACGCAGTATTTT
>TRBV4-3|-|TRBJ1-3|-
CASSQRVVSGNTIYF
TGCGCCAGCAGCCAACGCGTAGTCTCTGGAAACACCATATATTTT
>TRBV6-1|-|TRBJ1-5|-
CASRPTAYSNQPQHF
TGTGCCAGCAGGCCGACAGCTTATAGCAATCAGCCCCAGCATTTT
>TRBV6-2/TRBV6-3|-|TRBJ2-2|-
CASSFTPNPRSGELFF
TGTGCCAGCAGTTTCACCCCCAACCCCCGGTCCGGGGAGCTGTTTTTT
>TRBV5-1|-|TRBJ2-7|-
CASSLEGPGSYEQYF
TGCGCCAGCAGCTTGGAGGGCCCGGGTAGCTACGAGCAGTACTTC
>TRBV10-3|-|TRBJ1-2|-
CAISELEGRSGYTF
TGTGCCATCAGTGAACTAGAAGGGCGTAGCGGCTACACCTTC
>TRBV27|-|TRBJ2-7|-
CASSFGSGVYEQYF
TGTGCCAGCAGTTTCGGTTCGGGAGTCTACGAGCAGTACTTC
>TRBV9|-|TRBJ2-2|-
CASSYGGDPNTGELFF
TGTGCCAGCAGCTATGGCGGGGATCCGAACACCGGGGAGCTGTTTTTT
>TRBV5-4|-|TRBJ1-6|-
CASSLEGNSPLHF
TGTGCCAGCAGCTTGGAAGGGAATTCACCCCTCCACTTT
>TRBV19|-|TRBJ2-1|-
CASSIGSPGLNEQFF
TGTGCCAGTAGTATCGGGAGCCCGGGACTTAATGAGCAGTTCTTC
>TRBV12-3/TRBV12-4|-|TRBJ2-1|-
CASTFSSYNEQFF
TGTGCCAGCACCTTTAGCTCCTACAATGAGCAGTTCTTC
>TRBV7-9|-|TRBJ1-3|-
CASSGSEGTIYF
TGTGCCAGCAGCGGATCGGAGGGCACCATATATTTT
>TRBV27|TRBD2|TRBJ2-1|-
CASSPPGLAAYNEQFF
TGTGCCAGCAGCCCCCCCGGGCTAGCGGCCTACAATGAGCAGTTCTTC
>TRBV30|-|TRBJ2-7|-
CAWSVEGTYEQYF
TGTGCCTGGAGTGTGGAGGGAACCTACGAGCAGTACTTC
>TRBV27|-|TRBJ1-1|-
CASSFSHGGEAFF
TGTGCCAGCAGTTTCTCGCATGGGGGGGAAGCTTTCTTT
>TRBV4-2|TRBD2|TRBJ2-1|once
CASSPHESSGTYNEQFF
TGTGCCAGCAGCCCGCATGAATCTAGCGGAACCTACAATGAGCAGTTCTTC
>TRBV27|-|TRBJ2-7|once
CASSLSRGSYEQYF
TGTGCCAGCAGTTTATCAAGGGGCTCCTACGAGCAGTACTTC
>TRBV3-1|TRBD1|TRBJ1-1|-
CASSQEDRGPLNTEAFF
TGTGCCAGCAGCCAAGAGGACAGGGGGCCTTTGAACACTGAAGCTTTCTTT
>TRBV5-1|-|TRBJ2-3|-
CASSWRGLREITDTQYF
TGCGCCAGCAGCTGGAGGGGACTCCGGGAAATAACAGATACGCAGTATTTT
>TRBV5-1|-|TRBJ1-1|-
CASTPWGLWNTEAFF
TGCGCCAGCACCCCGTGGGGACTGTGGAACACTGAAGCTTTCTTT
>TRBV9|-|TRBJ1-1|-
CASSVGPSKNTEAFF
TGTGCCAGCAGCGTAGGTCCAAGCAAGAACACTGAAGCTTTCTTT
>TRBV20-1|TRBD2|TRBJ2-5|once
CSAREFQETQYF
TGCAGTGCGCGGGAGTTCCAAGAGACCCAGTACTTC
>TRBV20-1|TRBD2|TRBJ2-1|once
CSPLAGTYNEQFF
TGCAGCCCTCTAGCGGGAACCTACAATGAGCAGTTCTTC
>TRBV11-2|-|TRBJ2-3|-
CASSLGQGVEPQYF
TGTGCCAGCAGCCTTGGCCAGGGCGTGGAGCCGCAGTATTTT
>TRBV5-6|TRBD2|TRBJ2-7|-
CASSSPSGAYEQYF
TGTGCCAGCAGCTCACCTAGCGGGGCCTACGAGCAGTACTTC
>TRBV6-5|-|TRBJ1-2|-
CASSPRVNYGYTF
TGTGCCAGCAGTCCAAGGGTGAACTATGGCTACACCTTC
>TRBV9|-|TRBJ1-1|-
CASSASGGGITEAFF
TGTGCCAGCAGCGCTAGCGGGGGAGGAATCACTGAAGCTTTCTTT
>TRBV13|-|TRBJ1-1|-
CASSLRATEAFF
TGTGCCAGCAGCTTACGGGCCACTGAAGCTTTCTTT
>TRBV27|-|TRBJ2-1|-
CASSLSLIHSSYNEQFF
TGTGCCAGCAGTTTATCATTGATTCATAGCTCCTACAATGAGCAGTTCTTC
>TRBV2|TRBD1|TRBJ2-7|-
CASRAIDREVYEQYF
TGTGCCAGCAGGGCAATTGACAGGGAAGTCTACGAGCAGTACTTC
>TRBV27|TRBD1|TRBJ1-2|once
CASSGVDRGNYGYTF
TGTGCCAGCTCTGGAGTCGACAGGGGTAACTATGGCTACACCTTC
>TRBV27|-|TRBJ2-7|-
CASSVTPTYEQYF
TGTGCCAGTTCGGTGACCCCAACCTACGAGCAGTACTTC
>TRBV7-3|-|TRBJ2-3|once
CASSLQGGTDTQYF
TGTGCCAGCAGCCTACAGGGTGGGACAGATACGCAGTATTTT
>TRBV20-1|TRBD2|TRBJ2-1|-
CSARDPGLAIYNEQFF
TGCAGTGCTAGAGATCCAGGACTAGCGATCTACAATGAGCAGTTCTTC